This record concerns one TCR beta chain sequence. With 4 bases clipped from V and 2 bases from J, the junction kept 8 bases outside the gene matches. The CDR3 length is 16 residues. Germline V lookup: CDR1 MNHNS, CDR2 SASEGT. Generated by immunoSEQ multiplex PCR, the TCRdb table keeps only in-frame clones and is missing some. Here the sample spans roughly 110,000 clones, approximately 90% being singletons. This specimen belongs to a study of T cell changes during pregnancy in multiple sclerosis. The starting material was peripheral blood, obtained in the third trimester of pregnancy. The rearrangement joins TRBV6-1 to TRBJ2-3, with 8 bases that match TRBD2. The receptor comes from a female donor with multiple sclerosis, enrolled in a pregnancy study. The CDR3 spells CASSGVVGGATDTQYF. The CDR3 nucleotides are TGTGCCAGCAGTGGAGTCGTCGGGGGGGCCACAGATACGCAGTATTTT.